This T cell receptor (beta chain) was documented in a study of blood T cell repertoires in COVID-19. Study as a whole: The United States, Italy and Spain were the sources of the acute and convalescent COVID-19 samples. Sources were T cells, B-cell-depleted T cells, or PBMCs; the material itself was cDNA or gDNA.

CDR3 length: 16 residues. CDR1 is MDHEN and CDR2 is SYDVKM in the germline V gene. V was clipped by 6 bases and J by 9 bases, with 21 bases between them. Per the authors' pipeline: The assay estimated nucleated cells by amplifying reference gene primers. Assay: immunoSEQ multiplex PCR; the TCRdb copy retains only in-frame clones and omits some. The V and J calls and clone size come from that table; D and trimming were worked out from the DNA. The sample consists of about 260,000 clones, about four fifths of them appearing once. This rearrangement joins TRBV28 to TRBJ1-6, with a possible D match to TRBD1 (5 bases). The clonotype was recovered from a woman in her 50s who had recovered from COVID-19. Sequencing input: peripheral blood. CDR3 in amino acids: CASSRWVQVLVSPLHF. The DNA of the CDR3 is TGTGCCAGCAGCCGTTGGGTACAGGTTTTGGTTTCACCCCTCCACTTT.